Listed here are 11 T cell receptor beta chains from one sample, sequenced in a study of blood T cell repertoires in COVID-19. The assay was immunoSEQ multiplex PCR, and TCRdb's table has in-frame clones only and misses some. The sample lists a few hundred thousand clones, 85% to 90% occurring once. Sample: PBMCs or T cells enriched from blood (not recorded which). The receptors were sampled from a man aged 18 to 35 who had recovered from COVID-19.

This clone occurred once. Other DNA sequences within the sample encode an identical CDR3. The rearrangement joins TRBV5-1 to TRBJ2-3; D might be TRBD1 (6 bases). This CDR3 spans 15 amino acids. Germline lookup yields CDR1 SGHRS and CDR2 YFSETQ. Trimming cost V 0 bases and J 2 bases, with 10 bases left between them. In DNA form, the CDR3 reads TGCGCCAGCAGCTTGGAAGGACAGCACACAGATACGCAGTATTTT. It is translated as CASSLEGQHTDTQYF. Filled out from reference TRBV5-1 and TRBJ2-3, the complete variable domain reads KAGVTQTPRYLIKTRGQQVTLSCSPISGHRSVSWYQQTPGQGLQFLFEYFSETQRNKGNFPGRFSGRQFSNSRSEMNVSTLELGDSALYLCASSLEGQHTDTQYFGPGTRLTVL.

The CDR3 DNA reads as TGTGCCAGCAGCGTACGGGGGGAGAGTGTAGAGCAGTACTTC. This codes for CASSVRGESVEQYF. This chain joins TRBV9 and TRBJ2-7; 7 nucleotides match TRBD2. The CDR3 runs to 14 residues. In germline, CDR1 is SGDLS, CDR2 YYNGEE. Trimming removed 1 base from V and 7 bases from J; junction bases left unmatched: 8.

This chain joins TRBV27 and TRBJ2-7; D is possibly TRBD2 (5 bases). Germline V gives CDR1 MNHEY, CDR2 SMNVEV (reference sequence). The CDR3 covers 14 residues. Trimming removed 3 bases from V and 3 bases from J, with 12 bases in between. CDR3 in DNA: TGTGCCAGCAGTTTCAGTCCCGGGAACTACGAGCAGTACTTC. This encodes CASSFSPGNYEQYF.

This chain connects TRBV2 to TRBJ2-2, with D hard to call. There are 14 residues in the CDR3. Trimming pared 7 bases from V and 5 bases from J, leaving 14 bases between. The germline V gene encodes CDR1 SNHLY and CDR2 FYNNEI. The CDR3 protein is CASTELVRTGELFF. DNA of the CDR3: TGTGCCAGCACGGAGCTCGTGAGGACCGGGGAGCTGTTTTTT.

The chain has TRBV19 and TRBJ2-2; the D gene is possibly TRBD1 (6 bases). This CDR3 has 14 residues. V was shortened by 5 bases and J by 7 bases, with 14 bases between the two germline ends. In germline, CDR1 is LNHDA, CDR2 SQIVND (reference sequence). For the CDR3, the DNA is TGTGCCAGTAGTCCCGCATTACAGGGCGGGGAGCTGTTTTTT. Amino acid sequence: CASSPALQGGELFF.

The J gene is TRBJ2-1, the V gene TRBV5-5; D is perhaps TRBD2 (5 bases). There are 14 residues in the CDR3. Trimming took 0 bases from V and 7 from J, leaving 11 bases between them. Germline assignment: CDR1 SGHKS and CDR2 YYEKEE (reference sequence). CDR3 sequence (DNA): TGTGCCAGCAGCTTGGAGGTAGCGCGTAATGAGCAGTTCTTC. The encoded protein is CASSLEVARNEQFF.

The chain is built from TRBV6-2 or TRBV6-3 and TRBJ2-7, with D possibly TRBD1 on 6 matching bases. V was trimmed by 5 bases and J by 3 bases, leaving 14 bases between them. The CDR3 has 14 amino acids. CDR1 and CDR2 (germline): MNHEY, SVGEGT. CDR3 nucleotide sequence: TGTGCCAGCAGTGGCGACAGGCTAATCTACGAGCAGTACTTC. It is translated as CASSGDRLIYEQYF.

V gene TRBV6-5 combines with J gene TRBJ2-7, with 11 bases lining up with TRBD2. The CDR3 consists of 13 residues. Germline V lookup: CDR1 MNHEY, CDR2 SVGAGI. Trimming took 10 bases from V and 2 from J; bases not matched to a gene: 4. The CDR3 region has the DNA TGTGCCACCGGTAGCGGGAGGGCCTACGAGCAGTACTTC. Translated: CATGSGRAYEQYF.

The V call is TRBV15, the J call TRBJ2-7, with 11 bases identical to TRBD2. Germline CDR1 LNHNV, CDR2 YYDKDF (reference sequence). The trim removed 0 bases at V and 4 bases at J, leaving 5 bases unmatched. The CDR3 length is 16 residues. DNA for the CDR3: TGTGCCACCAGCAGAGATCGACTAGCGGGACTATACGAGCAGTACTTC. It codes for CATSRDRLAGLYEQYF.

This clone came up a few times. The rearrangement links TRBV4-2 to TRBJ2-1; 7 bases line up with TRBD2. CDR3 length: 17 amino acids. Germline lookup yields CDR1 LGHNA and CDR2 YNFKEQ. The J segment lost 1 base and the V segment lost 0 bases, leaving 6 bases of the junction unmatched. CDR3 coding DNA: TGTGCCAGCAGCCAAGATATCAGCGGGACTTCCTACAATGAGCAGTTCTTC. Protein: CASSQDISGTSYNEQFF.

This clone was counted a single time. This chain joins TRBV19 and TRBJ2-7, with D possibly matching TRBD1 (6 bases). The V and J ends lost 5 bases and 5 bases respectively, with 13 bases between them. The CDR3 extends over 13 amino acids. Germline V gives CDR1 LNHDA, CDR2 SQIVND (reference sequence). For the CDR3, the DNA is TGTGCCAGTAGTTTTGGCAGGGGCGACGAGCAGTACTTC. It is translated as CASSFGRGDEQYF.